This T cell receptor (beta chain) was retrieved from a study of shared clonotypes between healthy human individuals. Regarding the study as a whole: The study generally estimated greater richness for naive than memory subsets.

The V gene end was trimmed by 4 bases and the J gene end by 8 bases; junction bases not matched to a gene: 7. There are 16 residues in the CDR3. CDR1 is MNHEY, CDR2 SMNVEV, per germline (reference sequence). This clone has just one count. Its antigen is currently unknown. Assay used: immunoSEQ multiplex PCR; TCRdb lists only in-frame clones, some missing. The repertoire holds over 2,000,000 clones, with just under 95% as singletons. Selected positively for CCR7 and CD45RO-negative, naive CD8 cells excluded terminally differentiated effector memory CD45RA+ cells. The V gene is TRBV27, the J gene TRBJ2-1; TRBD2 matches 14 bases. This receptor was identified in a man aged 18 to 35 in good health. Some clones in this sample may be carry-over from other donors' samples. Sequences were obtained from naive CD8+ T cells from PBMCs. CDR3 bases: TGTGCCAGCAGTTCCACGGGACTAGCGGGAGACGATGAGCAGTTCTTC. Protein sequence: CASSSTGLAGDDEQFF.